These T cell receptor beta chains were read from a single sample in a study of T cell responses to AZD1222 COVID-19 vaccine. The protocol was immunoSEQ multiplex PCR, while the TCRdb copy is restricted to in-frame clones and leaves out a portion. The sample has about 190,000 clones; roughly 92% are singletons. The sequencing used peripheral blood, collected on day 0 of AZD1222 vaccination. Receptors originate from an adult in good health. Both conserved end residues are part of each CDR3. D genes are given only for firm matches. The size entry is marked missing in some rows and otherwise reads once, few, many or a size class.

cdr3_length j_call clone_size v_call d_call cdr3_aa cdr3_nt
14 TRBJ1-6 - TRBV9 TRBD1 CASSAGQANSPLHF TGTGCCAGCAGCGCGGGACAGGCTAATTCACCCCTCCACTTT
13 TRBJ1-2 - TRBV23-1 - CASSQSLCDGYTF TGCGCCAGCAGTCAATCGCTGTGCGATGGCTACACCTTC
15 TRBJ1-1 - TRBV5-1 - CASSWGAVGGTEAFF TGCGCCAGCAGCTGGGGGGCCGTCGGGGGAACTGAAGCTTTCTTT
13 TRBJ1-4 - TRBV15 - CATSRDPNEKLFF TGTGCCACCAGCAGAGACCCAAATGAAAAACTGTTTTTT
14 TRBJ1-4 once TRBV7-9 - CASSLSESNEKLFF TGTGCCAGCAGCTTATCGGAGTCTAATGAAAAACTGTTTTTT
13 TRBJ1-1 once TRBV7-9 TRBD1 CASSRDRDTEAFF TGTGCCAGCAGTCGCGACAGGGACACTGAAGCTTTCTTT
16 TRBJ2-5 few TRBV30 - CATRLPGQFGGETQYF TGTGCCACCCGATTACCTGGACAATTTGGGGGGGAGACCCAGTACTTC
13 TRBJ2-7 - TRBV5-1 TRBD1 CASSLDRLYEQYF TGCGCCAGCAGCCTGGACAGGCTCTACGAGCAGTACTTC
13 TRBJ1-1 - TRBV19 TRBD1 CASSSQGYTEAFF TGTGCCAGTAGTTCACAGGGGTACACTGAAGCTTTCTTT
17 TRBJ2-2 - TRBV18 - CASSPLEGMENTGELFF TGTGCCAGCTCACCACTGGAGGGGATGGAGAACACCGGGGAGCTGTTTTTT
10 TRBJ1-2 - TRBV2 - CASSEYGYTF TGTGCCAGCAGTGAATATGGCTACACCTTC
15 TRBJ1-5 once TRBV7-2 - CASSLVSDGNQPQHF TGTGCCAGCAGCTTAGTGTCGGATGGGAATCAGCCCCAGCATTTT
15 TRBJ1-3 - TRBV18 TRBD1 CASSPPPDRGNTIYF TGTGCCAGCTCACCACCTCCGGACAGGGGAAACACCATATATTTT
14 TRBJ2-2 - TRBV3-1/TRBV3-2 - CASRMTGNTGELFF TGTGCCAGCAGAATGACAGGGAACACCGGGGAGCTGTTTTTT
12 TRBJ1-5 - TRBV12-3/TRBV12-4 - CASSPGPQPQHF TGTGCCAGCAGCCCAGGGCCACAGCCCCAGCATTTT
14 TRBJ1-5 - TRBV18 - CASCEGGSNQPQHF TGTGCCAGCTGCGAGGGGGGGTCAAATCAGCCCCAGCATTTT
15 TRBJ2-5 - TRBV9 TRBD1 CASSSRGQGWETQYF TGTGCCAGCAGCTCCCGCGGACAGGGATGGGAGACCCAGTACTTC
14 TRBJ2-7 - TRBV10-3 TRBD1 CAIREGTGGYEQYF TGTGCCATCAGGGAGGGGACAGGGGGGTACGAGCAGTACTTC
16 TRBJ1-5 - TRBV6-1 - CASSEVSGLSNQPQHF TGTGCCAGCAGTGAAGTGTCGGGACTCTCCAATCAGCCCCAGCATTTT
14 TRBJ1-2 - TRBV7-9 - CASSPPGRDYGYTF TGTGCCAGCAGCCCCCCAGGCAGGGACTATGGCTACACCTTC
15 TRBJ2-7 - TRBV19 - CASSSPGLGIGEQYF TGTGCCAGTAGTTCGCCGGGCCTGGGGATCGGCGAGCAGTACTTC
14 TRBJ1-3 - TRBV3-1/TRBV3-2 TRBD1 CASKHRGSGNTIYF TGTGCCAGCAAACACAGGGGCTCTGGAAACACCATATATTTT
14 TRBJ1-2 - TRBV19 - CATKGGDYDYGYTF TGTGCCACTAAAGGGGGGGACTATGACTATGGCTACACCTTC
14 TRBJ2-7 - TRBV6-1 - CASSDWGSTYEQYF TGTGCCAGCAGTGATTGGGGTTCCACCTACGAGCAGTACTTC
18 TRBJ1-1 - TRBV7-6 TRBD1 CASSSSIGDRGPNTEAFF TGTGCCAGCAGCTCATCTATTGGGGACAGGGGGCCGAACACTGAAGCTTTCTTT
15 TRBJ2-5 once TRBV5-1 TRBD2 CASSWLAGVQETQYF TGCGCCAGCAGTTGGCTAGCGGGGGTACAAGAGACCCAGTACTTC
11 TRBJ1-2 - TRBV29-1 - CSVSKAYGYTF TGCAGCGTTTCAAAGGCCTATGGCTACACCTTC
13 TRBJ2-1 - TRBV19 TRBD2 CASSERGPDEQFF TGTGCCAGTAGTGAGCGGGGTCCCGATGAGCAGTTCTTC
13 TRBJ1-4 - TRBV4-1 - CASSPWEVEKLFF TGCGCCAGCAGCCCTTGGGAAGTGGAAAAACTGTTTTTT
14 TRBJ1-2 once TRBV6-2/TRBV6-3 TRBD1 CASSFLTGNYGYTF TGTGCCAGCAGTTTCCTGACAGGGAACTATGGCTACACCTTC
13 TRBJ1-1 - TRBV5-8 - CASSLTANTEAFF TGTGCCAGCAGCTTGACAGCGAACACTGAAGCTTTCTTT
18 TRBJ1-3 - TRBV19 TRBD1 CASSIMGGQSILGNTIYF TGTGCCAGTAGTATAATGGGGGGACAGTCTATCCTCGGAAACACCATATATTTT
13 TRBJ2-5 - TRBV6-4 - CASSAQYQETQYF TGTGCCAGCAGTGCACAGTACCAAGAGACCCAGTACTTC
13 TRBJ1-1 - TRBV5-4 TRBD1 CASSLPGQVEAFF TGTGCCAGCAGCTTACCGGGACAGGTTGAAGCTTTCTTT
13 TRBJ2-2 - TRBV7-3 - CASSLGFSGELFF TGTGCCAGCAGCTTAGGTTTTTCCGGGGAGCTGTTTTTT
13 TRBJ1-6 - TRBV27 - CASSFRRDSPLHF TGTGCCAGCAGTTTCCGTCGGGATTCACCCCTCCACTTT
13 TRBJ2-5 - TRBV24-1 - CATSVPGVETQYF TGTGCCACCAGTGTGCCGGGGGTTGAGACCCAGTACTTC
15 TRBJ2-5 once TRBV18 TRBD1 CASSLRQGTQETQYF TGTGCCAGCTCCCTCAGACAGGGGACCCAAGAGACCCAGTACTTC
15 TRBJ1-5 - TRBV28 - CASTDLGVGNQPQHF TGTGCCAGCACCGATCTTGGGGTAGGAAATCAGCCCCAGCATTTT
18 TRBJ2-6 - TRBV6-2/TRBV6-3 - CASSYSKTGLSGANVLTF TGTGCCAGCAGTTACTCGAAAACAGGGCTATCTGGGGCCAACGTCCTGACTTTC
15 TRBJ2-5 - TRBV6-5 TRBD2 CASSIGTSGAETQYF TGTGCCAGCAGTATCGGGACTAGCGGGGCAGAGACCCAGTACTTC